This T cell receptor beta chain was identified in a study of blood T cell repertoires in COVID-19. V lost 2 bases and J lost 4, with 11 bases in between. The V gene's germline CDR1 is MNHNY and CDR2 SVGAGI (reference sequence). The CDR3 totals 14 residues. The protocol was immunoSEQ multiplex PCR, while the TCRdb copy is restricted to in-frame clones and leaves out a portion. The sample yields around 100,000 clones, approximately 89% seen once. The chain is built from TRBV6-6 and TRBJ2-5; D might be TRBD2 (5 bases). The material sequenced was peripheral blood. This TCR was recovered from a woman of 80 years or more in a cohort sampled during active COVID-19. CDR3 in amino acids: CASSYGERRETQYF. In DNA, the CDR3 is TGTGCCAGCAGTTACGGGGAGAGGCGAGAGACCCAGTACTTC.